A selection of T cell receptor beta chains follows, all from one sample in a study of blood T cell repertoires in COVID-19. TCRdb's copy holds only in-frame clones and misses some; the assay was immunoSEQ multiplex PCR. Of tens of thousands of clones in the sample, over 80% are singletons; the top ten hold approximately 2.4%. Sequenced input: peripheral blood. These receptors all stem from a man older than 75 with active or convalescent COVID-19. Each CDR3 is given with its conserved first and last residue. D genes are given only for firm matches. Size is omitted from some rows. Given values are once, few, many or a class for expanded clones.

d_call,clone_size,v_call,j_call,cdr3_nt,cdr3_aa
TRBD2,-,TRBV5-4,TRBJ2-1,TGTGCCAGCAGCCTCACGGGGGGGAGCTCCTACAATGAGCAGTTCTTC,CASSLTGGSSYNEQFF
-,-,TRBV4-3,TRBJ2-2,TGCGCCAGCAGCCAAGAATTCCGGGGAAACACCGGGGAGCTGTTTTTT,CASSQEFRGNTGELFF
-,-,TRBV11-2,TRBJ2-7,TGTGCCAGCAGCCGACAGCTTTCCTACGAGCAGTACTTC,CASSRQLSYEQYF
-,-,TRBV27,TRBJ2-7,TGTGCCAGCAGTTCCTACCGGGGGACGGGGAACCCGAGGGAGTACTTC,CASSSYRGTGNPREYF
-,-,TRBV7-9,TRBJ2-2,TGTGCCAGCAGCAAATACAGGGTTCCCACCGGGGAGCTGTTTTTT,CASSKYRVPTGELFF
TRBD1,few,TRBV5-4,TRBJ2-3,TGTGCCAGCAGCTTCCCCGGGACAGGGGACTCGACAGATACGCAGTATTTT,CASSFPGTGDSTDTQYF
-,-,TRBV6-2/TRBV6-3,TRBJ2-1,TGTGCCAGCAGCCTCGGACAGCGCCGCTACAATGAGCAGTTCTTC,CASSLGQRRYNEQFF
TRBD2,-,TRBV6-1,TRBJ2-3,TGTGCCAGCAGTGCCTTTAGCGGGGGGGGAGCAGATACGCAGTATTTT,CASSAFSGGGADTQYF
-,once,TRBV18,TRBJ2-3,TGTGCCAGCTCACCAATACAGGGCAGCACAGATACGCAGTATTTT,CASSPIQGSTDTQYF
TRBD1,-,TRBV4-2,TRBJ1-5,TGTGCCAGCAGCCTTGGGACAGGGGACCCTCAGCCCCAGCATTTT,CASSLGTGDPQPQHF